This is a list of T cell receptor beta chains from one sample in a study of T cell responses to AZD1222 COVID-19 vaccine. Generated by immunoSEQ multiplex PCR, the TCRdb table keeps only in-frame clones and is missing some. In the table there are approximately 170,000 clones, just over 85% of which are singletons. Source: peripheral blood, taken 28 days after the second AZD1222 dose. These receptors were taken from an adult who received the AZD1222 COVID-19 vaccine. CDR3s include the opening cysteine and the closing phenylalanine or tryptophan. Fields, in order: CDR3 protein, J gene, V gene.

CASSPRTGGSNYGYTF TRBJ1-2 TRBV5-1
CASSFPAASSYNEQFF TRBJ2-1 TRBV19
CASSLSQGTDRYF TRBJ2-4 TRBV7-9
CASSPRDAGSAFF TRBJ1-1 TRBV12-3/TRBV12-4
CASSLGPLPTDTQYF TRBJ2-3 TRBV11-3
CASSQHGSPGELFF TRBJ2-2 TRBV4-3
CASSFGGRSYNEQFF TRBJ2-1 TRBV11-2
CASSLATFSYEQYF TRBJ2-7 TRBV5-1
CASTEITGGQPQHF TRBJ1-5 TRBV19
CASRDTGTVRAADTQYF TRBJ2-3 TRBV6-4
CASSFDLGQRGPYEQYF TRBJ2-7 TRBV5-4
CASSQGAYTGELFF TRBJ2-2 TRBV3-1/TRBV3-2
CSIRWQETQYF TRBJ2-5 TRBV29-1
CASSVSGQPHEQFF TRBJ2-1 TRBV9
CASSLSGAGNTIYF TRBJ1-3 TRBV28
CASSERLAGNTGELFF TRBJ2-2 TRBV6-1
CAVGTPNEQFF TRBJ2-1 TRBV6-5
CASSDMGRGTDTQYF TRBJ2-3 TRBV2
CASNKAGGRRAFF TRBJ1-1 TRBV28
CASSSGGRNTEAFF TRBJ1-1 TRBV11-1
CASRDDSNQPQHF TRBJ1-5 TRBV6-5
CASRGAFANSPLHF TRBJ1-6 TRBV6-5
CAISTILAGAHEQYF TRBJ2-7 TRBV10-3
CAWITGTGSYEQYF TRBJ2-7 TRBV30
CASSRRDPRGTGELFF TRBJ2-2 TRBV11-3
CASSYRTGPNTGELFF TRBJ2-2 TRBV5-1
CASSETGVASEKLFF TRBJ1-4 TRBV2
CASAVRDYEQYF TRBJ2-7 TRBV12-3/TRBV12-4
CASSLAGTGVTEAFF TRBJ1-1 TRBV5-1
CASSQDPGSGNTQYF TRBJ2-3 TRBV3-1/TRBV3-2
CASINREGTQYF TRBJ2-5 TRBV2
CASSPVGPSSTDTQYF TRBJ2-3 TRBV9
CASSLAGGQPQHF TRBJ1-5 TRBV11-2
CASSLVGLADTGELFF TRBJ2-2 TRBV11-2
CASTPGGRGTGELFF TRBJ2-2 TRBV7-2
CATSRGPRALGYYGYTF TRBJ1-2 TRBV15
CAWSAGSSGETQYF TRBJ2-5 TRBV30
CASTAGVVEQYF TRBJ2-7 TRBV28
CASSPVIGNTIYF TRBJ1-3 TRBV19
CASSLTTGSTEAFF TRBJ1-1 TRBV6-5
CASSGSGGGLTDTQYF TRBJ2-3 TRBV2
CASSRPSVGMDTQYF TRBJ2-3 TRBV3-1/TRBV3-2
CAWSTPLTRNAFF TRBJ1-1 TRBV30
CASSQEIGKQEAFF TRBJ1-1 TRBV4-2
CASSPRGGARGEQFF TRBJ2-1 TRBV9
CASSSGQGTGELFF TRBJ2-2 TRBV6-5
CASSLDGGGYNEQFF TRBJ2-1 TRBV5-1
CASSLASTDTQYF TRBJ2-3 TRBV5-6
CASRWGQLNTEAFF TRBJ1-1 TRBV5-1
CAWGGTGAEKLFF TRBJ1-4 TRBV30
CALNGEGLNEKLFF TRBJ1-4 TRBV30
CAIRASGGRNEQFF TRBJ2-1 TRBV10-3
CASSLGFDTGELFF TRBJ2-2 TRBV7-9
CASSGGINTGELFF TRBJ2-2 TRBV10-1
CASSPLSDRNEKLFF TRBJ1-4 TRBV18
CASSEAAGMGGNTIYF TRBJ1-3 TRBV6-1
CASSAPGTGEDGYTF TRBJ1-2 TRBV6-1
CASSALWGVASPLHF TRBJ1-6 TRBV7-2
CASNLDRGQEKLFF TRBJ1-4 TRBV28
CASRPGGNQPQHF TRBJ1-5 TRBV10-2